The 3 T cell receptor beta chains below come from one sample, sequenced in a study of OX40 agonist ivuxolimab in advanced cancers. Data came from immunoSEQ multiplex PCR; TCRdb stores just in-frame clones and leaves some out. Of about 89,000 clones in the sample, approximately 91% were seen once. This specimen consisted of CD4+ or CD8+ T cells sorted from blood, obtained in a trial of the OX40 agonist ivuxolimab. Receptors originate from an adult with an advanced solid tumor such as melanoma, head and neck, liver or kidney cancer.

V gene TRBV30 combines with J gene TRBJ2-2; 9 bases match TRBD1. The CDR3 is made up of 13 amino acids. Looked up from germline, CDR1 is GTSNPN and CDR2 is SVGIG (reference sequence). The junction had 4 bases not matched to a gene; V was cut back by 7 bases and J by 4 bases. The CDR3 bases are TGTGCCTACCGGACAGGGGTCACCGGGGAGCTGTTTTTT. The encoded protein is CAYRTGVTGELFF. Using reference TRBV30 and TRBJ2-2 for the parts outside the CDR3, the full variable domain is SQTIHQWPATLVQPVGSPLSLECTVEGTSNPNLYWYRQAAGRGLQLLFYSVGIGQISSEVPQNLSASRPQDRQFILSSKKLLLSDSGFYLCAYRTGVTGELFFGEGSRLTVL.

This clone was counted a few times. The chain carries TRBV11-2 and TRBJ2-1; the match to TRBD1 covers 7 bases. This CDR3 comprises 15 residues. From germline, CDR1 is SGHAT and CDR2 FQNNGV. J gave up 6 bases and V 1 base, and 6 bases lay outside the gene matches. The CDR3 DNA follows: TGTGCCAGCAGCTTAGTCCTCAGGGGGTTCAATGAGCAGTTCTTC. This encodes CASSLVLRGFNEQFF. Full variable domain (remainder filled in from reference TRBV11-2 and TRBJ2-1): EAGVAQSPRYKIIEKRQSVAFWCNPISGHATLYWYQQILGQGPKLLIQFQNNGVVDDSQLPKDRFSAERLKGVDSTLKIQPAKLEDSAVYLCASSLVLRGFNEQFFGPGTRLTVL.

The chain recombines TRBV7-2 with TRBJ2-7; no clear D gene. Germline V gene lookup returns CDR1 SGHTA and CDR2 FQGNSA. Trimming removed 0 bases from V and 6 bases from J, with 9 bases in between. CDR3 length: 13 residues. The CDR3 reads CASSLAGMAEQYF. CDR3 DNA sequence: TGTGCCAGCAGCTTAGCAGGAATGGCCGAGCAGTACTTC.